These T cell receptor beta chains were read from a single sample in a study of blood T cells in healthy people across ages. TCRdb re-called the 5' RACE reads with MiXCR, one entry per CDR3 protein. This sample has some 1.4 million distinct CDR3 sequences, with around 42% found just once. Input material: blood. These receptors came from a woman between 18 and 30 years old in good health. CDR3s include the opening cysteine and the closing phenylalanine or tryptophan. The order of the fields is D gene, CDR3 length, clone size, V gene, J gene, CDR3 protein, CDR3 DNA. A D gene is named only where the DNA matches it firmly. Clone size appears in some rows only: once, few, many, or a class for an expanded clone.

D: .
length: 14
size: few
V: TRBV20-1
J: TRBJ1-2
CDR3: CSARPGGGASGYTF
DNA: TGCAGTGCTAGACCCGGCGGGGGGGCGAGTGGCTACACCTTC

D: TRBD1
length: 15
size: .
V: TRBV20-1
J: TRBJ1-6
CDR3: CSAQDRDTYNSPLHF
DNA: TGCAGTGCCCAGGACAGGGACACCTATAATTCACCCCTCCACTTT

D: .
length: 14
size: many
V: TRBV18
J: TRBJ2-3
CDR3: CASSPGDLTDTQYF
DNA: TGTGCCAGCTCACCGGGGGATCTCACAGATACGCAGTATTTT

D: TRBD2
length: 15
size: .
V: TRBV6-1
J: TRBJ2-5
CDR3: CASSEHGLAGSEQYF
DNA: TGTGCCAGCAGTGAACACGGACTAGCGGGGAGTGAGCAGTACTTC

D: TRBD1
length: 15
size: .
V: TRBV6-6
J: TRBJ2-5
CDR3: CASSYGQGVQETQYF
DNA: TGTGCCAGCAGTTACGGGCAGGGGGTTCAGGAGACCCAGTACTTC

D: .
length: 15
size: .
V: TRBV11-2
J: TRBJ1-2
CDR3: CASSLNPAPNYGYTF
DNA: TGTGCCAGCAGCTTAAATCCGGCCCCTAACTATGGCTACACCTTC

D: .
length: 14
size: many
V: TRBV10-3
J: TRBJ2-7
CDR3: CAISDHKRAYEQYF
DNA: TGTGCCATCAGTGACCATAAGCGAGCCTACGAGCAGTACTTC

D: TRBD2
length: 15
size: few
V: TRBV6-5
J: TRBJ2-7
CDR3: CASRGSGSSSYEQYF
DNA: TGTGCCAGCAGGGGTAGCGGGAGTAGCTCCTACGAGCAGTACTTC

D: .
length: 17
size: few
V: TRBV7-2
J: TRBJ2-6
CDR3: CASSLDRDWSGANVLTF
DNA: TGTGCCAGCAGCTTAGACCGAGATTGGTCTGGGGCCAACGTCCTGACTTTC

D: .
length: 15
size: .
V: TRBV5-1
J: TRBJ2-5
CDR3: CASSLIRGLRETQYF
DNA: TGCGCCAGCAGTCTAATCAGGGGACTACGGGAGACCCAGTACTTC

D: TRBD1
length: 14
size: once
V: TRBV29-1
J: TRBJ1-2
CDR3: CSVVGTGADYGYTF
DNA: TGCAGCGTTGTGGGGACAGGGGCCGACTATGGCTACACCTTC

D: .
length: 13
size: few
V: TRBV4-2
J: TRBJ2-1
CDR3: CASSQDSGNEQFF
DNA: TGTGCCAGCAGCCAAGATTCGGGAAATGAGCAGTTCTTC

D: TRBD1
length: 14
size: .
V: TRBV3-1
J: TRBJ1-2
CDR3: CASNVAGTGYGYTF
DNA: TGTGCCAGCAATGTAGCTGGGACAGGGTATGGCTACACCTTC

D: .
length: 15
size: .
V: TRBV7-2
J: TRBJ2-6
CDR3: CASSPERSGANVLTF
DNA: TGTGCCAGCAGCCCGGAGCGCTCTGGGGCCAACGTCCTGACTTTC

D: .
length: 16
size: .
V: TRBV12-3/TRBV12-4
J: TRBJ1-1
CDR3: CASSFEGPIIWTEAFF
DNA: TGTGCCAGCAGTTTCGAGGGTCCAATCATTTGGACTGAAGCTTTCTTT

D: TRBD1
length: 12
size: .
V: TRBV29-1
J: TRBJ2-1
CDR3: CSVGQGLNEQFF
DNA: TGCAGCGTGGGACAGGGCCTCAATGAGCAGTTCTTC

D: .
length: 14
size: .
V: TRBV6-5
J: TRBJ2-7
CDR3: CASSAVELGAEQYF
DNA: TGTGCCAGCAGCGCAGTAGAGCTGGGGGCCGAGCAGTACTTC

D: TRBD1
length: 14
size: .
V: TRBV3-1
J: TRBJ1-2
CDR3: CASSQPDRGGGYTF
DNA: TGTGCCAGCAGCCAACCTGACAGGGGAGGTGGCTACACCTTC

D: .
length: 12
size: .
V: TRBV7-6
J: TRBJ2-7
CDR3: CASSALYYEQYF
DNA: TGTGCCAGCAGCGCCCTATACTACGAGCAGTACTTC

D: .
length: 11
size: many
V: TRBV20-1
J: TRBJ2-3
CDR3: CSASKSDTQYF
DNA: TGCAGTGCTAGCAAATCAGATACGCAGTATTTT

D: .
length: 15
size: .
V: TRBV6-6
J: TRBJ1-2
CDR3: CASSPRASVSYGYTF
DNA: TGTGCCAGCAGCCCCCGCGCGTCAGTGAGCTATGGCTACACCTTC

D: .
length: 16
size: few
V: TRBV20-1
J: TRBJ2-5
CDR3: CSARDLAQGKGETQYF
DNA: TGCAGTGCTAGAGATCTAGCGCAGGGTAAAGGAGAGACCCAGTACTTC

D: .
length: 15
size: .
V: TRBV6-5
J: TRBJ1-2
CDR3: CASSYSGQAAGGYTF
DNA: TGTGCCAGCAGTTACTCAGGCCAGGCGGCGGGTGGCTACACCTTC

D: .
length: 14
size: .
V: TRBV29-1
J: TRBJ1-2
CDR3: CSVETFTGFYGYTF
DNA: TGCAGCGTTGAGACTTTCACAGGTTTCTATGGCTACACCTTC

D: .
length: 15
size: .
V: TRBV6-5
J: TRBJ2-6
CDR3: CASRQLSSGANVLTF
DNA: TGTGCCAGCAGGCAACTTAGCTCTGGGGCCAACGTCCTGACTTTC

D: .
length: 16
size: few
V: TRBV7-8
J: TRBJ1-1
CDR3: CASSLGSQLMNTEAFF
DNA: TGTGCCAGCAGCTTAGGGAGCCAGCTCATGAACACTGAAGCTTTCTTT

D: TRBD2
length: 15
size: .
V: TRBV5-1
J: TRBJ2-1
CDR3: CASTLAGGIYNEQFF
DNA: TGCGCCAGTACACTAGCGGGAGGGATTTACAATGAGCAGTTCTTC

D: .
length: 15
size: .
V: TRBV3-1
J: TRBJ2-7
CDR3: CASSQEWTAPYEQYF
DNA: TGTGCCAGCAGCCAAGAATGGACGGCTCCCTACGAGCAGTACTTC

D: .
length: 16
size: .
V: TRBV3-1
J: TRBJ2-3
CDR3: CASSSPGTPNTDTQYF
DNA: TGTGCCAGCAGTTCCCCCGGGACTCCCAACACAGATACGCAGTATTTT

D: TRBD1
length: 16
size: .
V: TRBV6-2/TRBV6-3
J: TRBJ2-2
CDR3: CASSKNPGQGSGELFF
DNA: TGTGCCAGCAGCAAAAACCCGGGACAGGGTTCCGGGGAGCTGTTTTTT

D: .
length: 13
size: .
V: TRBV10-3
J: TRBJ2-7
CDR3: CAIRWREGGEQYF
DNA: TGTGCCATCAGGTGGCGAGAGGGCGGCGAGCAGTACTTC

D: .
length: 17
size: .
V: TRBV12-5
J: TRBJ2-1
CDR3: CASGLPRRVSSYNEQFF
DNA: TGTGCTAGTGGCTTACCTAGGAGGGTGAGCTCCTACAATGAGCAGTTCTTC

D: .
length: 16
size: .
V: TRBV5-1
J: TRBJ2-1
CDR3: CTSSLVGGSSYNEQFF
DNA: TGCACCAGCAGCTTGGTTGGGGGTAGCTCCTACAATGAGCAGTTCTTC

D: .
length: 13
size: .
V: TRBV5-6
J: TRBJ2-2
CDR3: CASSQRNTGELFF
DNA: TGTGCCAGCAGCCAACGAAACACCGGGGAGCTGTTTTTT

D: TRBD2
length: 14
size: .
V: TRBV9
J: TRBJ2-3
CDR3: CTSTRTSGTDTQYF
DNA: TGTACCAGCACTCGGACTAGCGGCACAGATACGCAGTATTTT

D: TRBD1
length: 16
size: .
V: TRBV28
J: TRBJ1-6
CDR3: CASSLDRDRSNSPLHF
DNA: TGTGCCAGCAGTCTCGACCGGGACAGATCTAATTCACCCCTCCACTTT

D: .
length: 13
size: few
V: TRBV29-1
J: TRBJ2-3
CDR3: CSVEVSGGDTQYF
DNA: TGCAGCGTTGAAGTTTCTGGAGGGGATACGCAGTATTTT

D: .
length: 13
size: few
V: TRBV24-1
J: TRBJ1-5
CDR3: CATSARGTQPQHF
DNA: TGTGCCACCAGTGCCAGGGGCACTCAGCCCCAGCATTTT

D: TRBD2
length: 17
size: .
V: TRBV18
J: TRBJ2-4
CDR3: CASSPASGALAKNIQYF
DNA: TGTGCCAGCTCACCGGCTAGCGGGGCATTAGCCAAAAACATTCAGTACTTC

D: .
length: 15
size: .
V: TRBV7-9
J: TRBJ2-1
CDR3: CASSFKGSSYNEQFF
DNA: TGTGCCAGCAGCTTTAAGGGGAGCTCCTACAATGAGCAGTTCTTC

D: TRBD2
length: 14
size: .
V: TRBV7-2
J: TRBJ2-1
CDR3: CASRSLAGGGEQFF
DNA: TGTGCCAGCAGGTCCCTGGCGGGAGGTGGGGAGCAGTTCTTC

D: TRBD1
length: 15
size: .
V: TRBV10-3
J: TRBJ1-2
CDR3: CAISERDSENYGYTF
DNA: TGTGCCATCAGTGAGAGGGACAGTGAGAACTATGGCTACACCTTC

D: .
length: 13
size: few
V: TRBV4-1
J: TRBJ2-7
CDR3: CASSQQQSYEQYF
DNA: TGCGCCAGCAGCCAACAGCAGTCCTACGAGCAGTACTTC

D: TRBD2
length: 14
size: .
V: TRBV5-1
J: TRBJ2-7
CDR3: CASSKGLAPYEQYF
DNA: TGCGCCAGCAGCAAGGGACTAGCCCCCTACGAGCAGTACTTC

D: TRBD2
length: 16
size: many
V: TRBV7-9
J: TRBJ2-3
CDR3: CASSLGGTQTSKEQYF
DNA: TGTGCCAGCAGCTTAGGAGGCACACAGACTAGCAAAGAACAGTATTTT

D: TRBD1
length: 14
size: .
V: TRBV10-3
J: TRBJ1-2
CDR3: CAISPGQGRSGYTF
DNA: TGTGCCATCAGTCCGGGACAGGGGAGATCTGGCTACACCTTC

D: .
length: 16
size: .
V: TRBV4-1
J: TRBJ1-2
CDR3: CASSQVGLGSDYGYTF
DNA: TGCGCCAGCAGCCAAGTAGGGCTAGGCTCGGACTATGGCTACACCTTC

D: .
length: 16
size: few
V: TRBV10-3
J: TRBJ2-1
CDR3: CAISGEEGRSYNEQFF
DNA: TGTGCCATCAGTGGGGAGGAAGGGAGATCCTACAATGAGCAGTTCTTC

D: .
length: 16
size: .
V: TRBV6-5
J: TRBJ2-2
CDR3: CASSYSLASQNGELFF
DNA: TGTGCCAGCAGTTACTCTCTAGCGAGTCAGAACGGGGAGCTGTTTTTT

D: TRBD2
length: 17
size: .
V: TRBV6-1
J: TRBJ2-3
CDR3: CASSEFRLAGVTDTQYF
DNA: TGTGCCAGCAGTGAATTCCGACTAGCGGGAGTCACAGATACGCAGTATTTT

D: TRBD1
length: 17
size: few
V: TRBV12-3/TRBV12-4
J: TRBJ1-4
CDR3: CASRSGQRTATNEKLFF
DNA: TGTGCCAGCAGATCGGGACAGCGGACTGCAACTAATGAAAAACTGTTTTTT

D: .
length: 14
size: .
V: TRBV6-5
J: TRBJ1-5
CDR3: CASGGAGLNQPQHF
DNA: TGTGCCAGCGGGGGCGCGGGCCTCAATCAGCCCCAGCATTTT

D: .
length: 15
size: .
V: TRBV2
J: TRBJ1-2
CDR3: CASGGGSQSFYGYTF
DNA: TGTGCCAGCGGCGGTGGATCACAGTCATTCTATGGCTACACCTTC

D: .
length: 16
size: .
V: TRBV6-5
J: TRBJ2-7
CDR3: CASSYSGGLRSYEQYF
DNA: TGTGCCAGCAGTTACTCCGGGGGGCTTAGGTCCTACGAGCAGTACTTC

D: .
length: 15
size: .
V: TRBV9
J: TRBJ2-7
CDR3: CASSVDQGPVYEQYF
DNA: TGTGCCAGCAGCGTAGATCAGGGTCCGGTCTACGAGCAGTACTTC

D: TRBD2
length: 17
size: .
V: TRBV7-2
J: TRBJ2-1
CDR3: CASSSLGAGVHWNEQFF
DNA: TGTGCCAGCAGCTCCCTTGGGGCGGGAGTACATTGGAATGAGCAGTTCTTC

D: .
length: 11
size: .
V: TRBV20-1
J: TRBJ2-7
CDR3: CSAHAIYEQYF
DNA: TGCAGTGCCCACGCCATCTACGAGCAGTACTTC

D: TRBD2
length: 19
size: few
V: TRBV7-2
J: TRBJ2-7
CDR3: CASSPSAGGSPRSSYEQYF
DNA: TGTGCCAGCAGTCCGAGTGCGGGGGGATCCCCCAGGAGCTCCTACGAGCAGTACTTC

D: .
length: 15
size: few
V: TRBV6-5
J: TRBJ1-2
CDR3: CASSTPGRSGYGYTF
DNA: TGTGCCAGCAGTACTCCGGGCAGGTCAGGCTATGGCTACACCTTC

D: .
length: 14
size: .
V: TRBV2
J: TRBJ1-6
CDR3: CTSSRGSYNSPLHF
DNA: TGTACCAGCAGCCGGGGCTCTTATAATTCACCCCTCCACTTT